Listed here are 28 T cell receptor beta chains from one sample, sequenced in a study of T cell clonotyping in hematopoietic cell transplantation. TCRdb's copy holds only in-frame clones and misses some; the assay was immunoSEQ multiplex PCR. This table has roughly 46,000 clones, roughly 80% appearing once. The time point here: recipient sample about 28 days before transplant, after cytoreduction. Sample: peripheral blood mononuclear cells, taken before stem cell transplant. The receptors shown here come from a man between 60 and 70 years old with myelodysplastic syndrome. Some clones in this sample may be carry-over from other donors' samples.

The V call is TRBV10-1, the J call TRBJ2-3; D is undetermined. The CDR3 consists of 11 residues. Per germline, CDR1 WNHNN and CDR2 SYGVQD (reference sequence). The V gene lost 3 bases and the J gene lost 7 bases, with 5 bases spanning the gap. The CDR3 spells CASSDGNTQYF. Here the CDR3 DNA reads TGCGCCAGCAGTGATGGGAATACGCAGTATTTT.

The genes are TRBV11-1 and TRBJ2-7, with D uncertain. The germline V gene encodes CDR1 SGHAT and CDR2 FQDESV (reference sequence). Trimming pared 5 bases from V and 3 bases from J, leaving 5 bases between. The CDR3 consists of 11 residues. The CDR3 coding sequence is TGTGCCAGCAGCCGAGGCTACGAGCAGTACTTC. Amino acids: CASSRGYEQYF.

The J gene is TRBJ1-2, the V gene TRBV18, with D unresolved. The CDR3 is 13 amino acids. Per germline, CDR1 KGHSH and CDR2 LQKENI. V was shortened by 5 bases and J by 0 bases, with 7 bases between the two germline ends. The CDR3 sequence: CASSGSSNYGYTF. The CDR3 DNA reads TGTGCCAGCTCAGGCAGCTCTAACTATGGCTACACCTTC.

This chain connects TRBV5-1 to TRBJ1-1; D possibly corresponds to TRBD1 (5 bases). Germline V lookup: CDR1 SGHRS, CDR2 YFSETQ. Trimming stripped 5 bases from V and 4 bases from J, with 15 bases between. The CDR3 sequence is 14 residues long. For the CDR3, the DNA is TGCGCCAGCAGAAGGTCAGGGTCCAGCACTGAAGCTTTCTTT. Translation: CASRRSGSSTEAFF.

The chain carries TRBV2 and TRBJ2-7; 9 nucleotides line up with TRBD1. This CDR3 region has 14 residues. V was clipped by 7 bases and J by 7 bases; unmatched bases: 11. The germline CDR1 and CDR2 sequences are SNHLY and FYNNEI. CDR3 sequence: CASTPGQGLGEQYF. Written as DNA, the CDR3 is TGTGCCAGCACGCCGGGACAGGGACTTGGAGAGCAGTACTTC.

About this clone itself: Here the CDR3 omits its conserved ending phenylalanine or tryptophan, so a read error is the likely source. The DNA is left out, because the CDR3 cannot be placed on it with certainty; the CDR3 is given as TCRdb lists it. The gene calls are TRBV28 and TRBJ2-7; the listed D gene, TRBD2, was not tested against the DNA. Germline V gene sequence: CDR1 MDHEN, CDR2 SYDVKM. With termini counted, the CDR3 has 17 amino acids. The CDR3 here is CASSQPLPGLAGAQVPK.

This clone was counted a few times. The chain uses TRBV19 and TRBJ1-2, with D perhaps matching TRBD1 (5 bases). V dropped 5 bases and J dropped 4 bases, with 11 bases sitting between them. CDR1 is LNHDA, CDR2 SQIVND, per germline (reference sequence). The CDR3 is 13 residues long. CDR3 nucleotides: TGTGCCAGTAGTTTCCGGGACGTCTATGGCTACACCTTC. Translating gives CASSFRDVYGYTF.

The rearrangement uses TRBV6-5 and TRBJ1-1; 8 bases map to TRBD1. Germline-derived CDR1 and CDR2 are MNHEY and SVGAGI. The CDR3 is 14 amino acids. V gave up 7 bases and J gave up 5 bases; unmatched junction bases: 9. The CDR3 reads CASNSDRVGTEAFF. Here the CDR3 DNA reads TGTGCCAGCAATTCGGACAGGGTCGGAACTGAAGCTTTCTTT.

The CDR3 DNA reads TGTGCCTGGAAGTTGGAAGAGACAGGGTTTGGCTACACCTTC. This gives the protein CAWKLEETGFGYTF. This sequence joins TRBV30 and TRBJ1-2, with 7 bases fitting TRBD1. The CDR3 has 14 amino acids. Trimming removed 4 bases from V and 7 bases from J; junction bases left unmatched: 12. The germline gives CDR1 GTSNPN, CDR2 SVGIG (reference sequence).

The rearrangement links TRBV13 to TRBJ1-2, with 7 bases aligning to TRBD1. V lost 7 bases, J lost 2 bases, and 7 bases stayed unmatched. The CDR3 length is 14 residues. Germline V lookup: CDR1 PRHDT, CDR2 FYEKMQ (reference sequence). The CDR3 loop reads CASKRGQVNYGYTF. The CDR3 nucleotides are TGTGCCAGCAAAAGGGGGCAGGTCAACTATGGCTACACCTTC. The full variable domain, completed using reference TRBV13 and TRBJ1-2, is AAGVIQSPRHLIKEKRETATLKCYPIPRHDTVYWYQQGPGQDPQFLISFYEKMQSDKGSIPDRFSAQQFSDYHSELNMSSLELGDSALYFCASKRGQVNYGYTFGSGTRLTVV.

The chain carries TRBV19 and TRBJ2-7, with TRBD1 identical over 7 bases. CDR3 length: 14 residues. The germline V gene encodes CDR1 LNHDA and CDR2 SQIVND (reference sequence). V was pared by 3 bases and J by 3 bases, with 5 bases of the junction left unmatched. CDR3 residues: CASSITGASYEQYF. The CDR3 nucleotides read TGTGCCAGTAGTATTACAGGGGCTAGCTACGAGCAGTACTTC.

This clone was counted once. The chain is built from TRBV19 and TRBJ1-6, with unresolved D. Trimming pared 3 bases from V and 10 bases from J, leaving 13 bases between. The CDR3 spans 14 residues. CDR1 and CDR2 from the germline V gene are LNHDA and SQIVND (reference sequence). The CDR3 is CASSMLGGSSPLHF. CDR3 nucleotides: TGTGCCAGTAGTATGTTGGGAGGAAGCTCACCCCTCCACTTT.

This sequence joins TRBV5-6 and TRBJ2-1; D could derive from TRBD1 or TRBD2 (5 bases each). The V end was cut by 1 base, the J end by 4 bases, with 9 bases between. CDR1 and CDR2 from the germline V gene are SGHDT and YYEEEE. CDR3 length equals 14 residues. CDR3 nucleotides: TGTGCCAGCAGCTTGAGGGGAGTTTACAATGAGCAGTTCTTC. Its protein product is CASSLRGVYNEQFF.

This clone was seen a single time. The chain has TRBV7-2 and TRBJ1-2; D ambiguous. This CDR3 is built from 13 residues. CDR1 is SGHTA, CDR2 FQGNSA, per germline. V gave up 10 bases and J gave up 5 bases, with 17 bases separating them. The CDR3 is CATAENAQYGYTF. The CDR3 DNA reads TGTGCCACCGCCGAAAACGCGCAGTATGGCTACACCTTC.

J is TRBJ1-2 and V is TRBV7-3; D unclear. With 4 bases removed from V and 2 bases from J, the gap between germline ends came to 5 bases. From germline, CDR1 is SGHTA and CDR2 FQGTGA. CDR3 length: 12 amino acids. For the CDR3, the DNA is TGTGCCAGCAGCTCTGGGAACTATGGCTACACCTTC. Protein: CASSSGNYGYTF.

The rearrangement joins TRBV28 to TRBJ1-2; the D is unclear. The CDR3 has 14 amino acids. From germline, CDR1 is MDHEN and CDR2 SYDVKM. The germline V and J ends were trimmed by 4 bases and 3 bases, with 12 bases remaining between them. This chain's CDR3 is CASSSASLDYGYTF. As DNA, the CDR3 is TGTGCCAGCAGTTCTGCTAGCTTGGACTATGGCTACACCTTC.

The rearrangement uses TRBV10-3 and TRBJ1-5; 8 bases align to TRBD1. Germline CDR1 ENHRY, CDR2 SYGVKD. V lost 8 bases, J lost 6 bases, and 9 bases stayed unmatched. This CDR3 region has 14 residues. The CDR3 protein is CAIGTGQARQPQHF. The CDR3 region has the DNA TGTGCCATCGGAACGGGACAGGCGCGTCAGCCCCAGCATTTT.

The chain joins TRBV29-1 to TRBJ2-7; a possible D gene is TRBD1 (6 bases). CDR3 length: 11 residues. Trimming pared 6 bases from V and 7 bases from J, leaving 13 bases between. CDR1 and CDR2 from the germline V gene are SQVTM and ANQGSEA. DNA of the CDR3: TGCAGCGTGAGGACCGGGACAGAGCAGTACTTC. Encoded protein: CSVRTGTEQYF.

As concerns this clone: The germline gene is not matched at one end of the junction; a read error may be the cause. This rearrangement joins TRBV13 to TRBJ1-1; 7 bases map to TRBD1. Germline loops: CDR1 PRHDT, CDR2 FYEKMQ (reference sequence). The CDR3 length is 15 residues. This chain's CDR3 is CASSLGEAGGPEAFF. The CDR3 bases are TGTGCCAGCAGCCTAGGGGAGGCAGGGGGACCTGAAGCTTTCTTT. Looking up the rest from reference TRBV13 and TRBJ1-1 gives the full variable domain: AAGVIQSPRHLIKEKRETATLKCYPIPRHDTVYWYQQGPGQDPQFLISFYEKMQSDKGSIPDRFSAQQFSDYHSELNMSSLELGDSALYFCASSLGEAGGPEAFFGQGTRLTVV.

This chain links TRBV5-4 with TRBJ2-4, with D possibly matching TRBD1 (7 bases). V was cut by 1 base and J by 7 bases, with 15 bases left in between. The CDR3 consists of 15 residues. The germline V gene encodes CDR1 SGHNT and CDR2 YYREEE (reference sequence). CDR3 sequence: CASSLKEGAVNIQYF. DNA of the CDR3: TGTGCCAGCAGCTTGAAGGAGGGGGCGGTCAACATTCAGTACTTC.

This clone was counted between two and nine times. The chain links TRBV29-1 to TRBJ2-7; either TRBD1 or TRBD2 may fit D (5 bases each). With 6 bases removed from V and 2 bases from J, the gap between germline ends came to 17 bases. CDR1 is SQVTM and CDR2 is ANQGSEA in the germline V gene. This CDR3 has 14 residues. CDR3 DNA sequence: TGCAGCGTCACCGGGACCGAGGGGCCCTACGAGCAGTACTTC. Its protein product is CSVTGTEGPYEQYF.

The chain uses TRBV7-3 and TRBJ1-2, with 12 bases identical to TRBD1. CDR3 length equals 15 residues. The germline CDR1 and CDR2 sequences are SGHTA and FQGTGA. V was pared by 6 bases and J by 6 bases, with 8 bases of the junction left unmatched. The CDR3 sequence is CASRVGTGGADGYTF. The DNA of the CDR3 is TGTGCCAGCAGGGTTGGGACAGGGGGCGCGGATGGCTACACCTTC.

In its sample, this clone was seen a few times. V and J are TRBV19 and TRBJ1-6, with TRBD1 matching 9 bases. The length of the CDR3 is 16 residues. Germline V gene sequence: CDR1 LNHDA, CDR2 SQIVND (reference sequence). Germline trimming cut 1 base from V and 7 bases from J; bases unmatched to any gene: 5. As DNA, the CDR3 is TGTGCCAGTAGTATAGCCCAAACAGGGGGCAATTCACCCCTCCACTTT. This sequence encodes CASSIAQTGGNSPLHF.

V usage is TRBV9 and J usage is TRBJ2-5; perhaps TRBD2 as D (5 bases). Germline V gene lookup returns CDR1 SGDLS and CDR2 YYNGEE. The CDR3 is 14 residues long. The V end lost 0 bases, the J end lost 4 bases, and 10 bases lay between the germline ends. CDR3 amino acids: CASSVAGMGETQYF. The CDR3 coding sequence is TGTGCCAGCAGCGTAGCCGGGATGGGAGAGACCCAGTACTTC.

Only one count was recorded for this clone. The rearrangement joins TRBV7-6 to TRBJ2-5; possible D gene TRBD1, 6 bases. CDR1 is SGHVS, CDR2 FNYEAQ, per germline. V was cut by 5 bases and J by 4 bases, with 11 bases left in between. The CDR3 extends over 13 amino acids. In nucleotides, the CDR3 is TGTGCCAGCAGCCCTACAGGGAGAGAGACCCAGTACTTC. Its protein is CASSPTGRETQYF.

The chain employs TRBV9 and TRBJ1-2; TRBD1 matches 7 bases. The CDR3 is 16 residues long. Per the germline V gene, CDR1 is SGDLS and CDR2 is YYNGEE. V shed 3 bases and J 4 bases; nucleotides not matched to a gene: 12. The DNA of the CDR3 is TGTGCCAGCAGCGACCTAGGAGAGGGGGCGGGCTATGGCTACACCTTC. Its protein product is CASSDLGEGAGYGYTF.

V gene TRBV14 combines with J gene TRBJ2-7, with 8 bases matching TRBD2. Germline-derived CDR1 and CDR2 are SGHDN and FVKESK. The CDR3 spans 16 residues. With V trimmed by 0 bases and J by 12 bases, 16 bases remained unmatched. The DNA for the CDR3 is TGTGCCAGCAGCCAAGATACCGGGACTAGTACCCTTCTACGGTACTTC. This codes for CASSQDTGTSTLLRYF.

The CDR3 DNA reads TGTGCCAGCAGCGTATGGGTGGGGGGCCCAGATACGCAGTATTTT. Residues: CASSVWVGGPDTQYF. The chain recombines TRBV9 with TRBJ2-3; perhaps D is TRBD1 or TRBD2 (6 bases each). The CDR3 loop spans 15 amino acids. CDR1 SGDLS and CDR2 YYNGEE come from the germline V gene. Trimming took 1 base from V and 4 from J, leaving 13 bases between them.